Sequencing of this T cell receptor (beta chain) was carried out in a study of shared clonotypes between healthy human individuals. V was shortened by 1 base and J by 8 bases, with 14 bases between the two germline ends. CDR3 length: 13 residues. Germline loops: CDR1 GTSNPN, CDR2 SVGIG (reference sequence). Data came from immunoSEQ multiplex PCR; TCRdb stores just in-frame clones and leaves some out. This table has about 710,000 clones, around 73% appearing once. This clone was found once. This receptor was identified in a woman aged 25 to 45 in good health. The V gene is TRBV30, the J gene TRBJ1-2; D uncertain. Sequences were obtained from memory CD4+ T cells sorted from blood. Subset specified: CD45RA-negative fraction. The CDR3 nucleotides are TGTGCCTGGAGTGAAACGCAGCGGCGGGGCTACACCTTC. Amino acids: CAWSETQRRGYTF.